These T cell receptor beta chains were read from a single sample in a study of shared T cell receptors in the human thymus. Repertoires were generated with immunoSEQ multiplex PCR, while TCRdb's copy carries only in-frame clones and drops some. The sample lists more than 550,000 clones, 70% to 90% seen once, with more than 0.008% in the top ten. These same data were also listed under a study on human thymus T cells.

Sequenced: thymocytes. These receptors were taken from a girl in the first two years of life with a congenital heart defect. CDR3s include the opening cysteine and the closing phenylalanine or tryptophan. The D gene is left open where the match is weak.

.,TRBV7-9,CASSLGSGGQSSYEQYF
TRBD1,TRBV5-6,CASSDRDGYTF
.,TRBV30,CAWSVDGRQTNEKLFF
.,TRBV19,CASSSESGVNGYTF
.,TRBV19,CASSIEPGRDGLLPLQPQHF
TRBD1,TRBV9,CASSVDIGGQVNTEAFF
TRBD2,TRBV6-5,CASRYLAGGYNEQFF
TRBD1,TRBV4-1,CASSQETDRGESNQPQHF
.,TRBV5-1,CASSEPPDMSTQYF
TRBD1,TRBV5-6,CASSSGQLQETQYF
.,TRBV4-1,CASSLSPPTNYGYTF
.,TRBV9,CASSAENGHQETQYF
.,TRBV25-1,CASSEFDGQSTDTQYF
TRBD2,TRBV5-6,CASSFGVAGGPQCDEQFF
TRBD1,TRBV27,CASSSDRASYEQYF
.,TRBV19,CASTKGQAPETQYF
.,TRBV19,CASTGDGSNQPQHF
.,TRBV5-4,CASSLYGGSTDTQYF
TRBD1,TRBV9,CASSFGQGDSPLHF
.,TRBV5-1,CASSLGAGDGYSNQPQHF
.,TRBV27,CASGPNYGYTF
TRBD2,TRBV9,CASSPGTSGGFSSYNEQFF
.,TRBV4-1,CASSQEPLQGKGNTIYF
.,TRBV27,CASSTGIPYEQYF
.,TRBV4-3,CASSPARENEQFF
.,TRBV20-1,CSALRSNEQFF
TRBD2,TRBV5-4,CASSSTWTSGGPPDTQYF
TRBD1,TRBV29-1,CSVFGEDRASYEQYF
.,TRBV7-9,CASSSLFYGYTF
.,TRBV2,CASSGQVVSNQPQHF
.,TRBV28,CASSRPRGSGNTIYF
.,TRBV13,CASSLDTLTGGEQYF
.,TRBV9,CASSVVASLSDTQYF